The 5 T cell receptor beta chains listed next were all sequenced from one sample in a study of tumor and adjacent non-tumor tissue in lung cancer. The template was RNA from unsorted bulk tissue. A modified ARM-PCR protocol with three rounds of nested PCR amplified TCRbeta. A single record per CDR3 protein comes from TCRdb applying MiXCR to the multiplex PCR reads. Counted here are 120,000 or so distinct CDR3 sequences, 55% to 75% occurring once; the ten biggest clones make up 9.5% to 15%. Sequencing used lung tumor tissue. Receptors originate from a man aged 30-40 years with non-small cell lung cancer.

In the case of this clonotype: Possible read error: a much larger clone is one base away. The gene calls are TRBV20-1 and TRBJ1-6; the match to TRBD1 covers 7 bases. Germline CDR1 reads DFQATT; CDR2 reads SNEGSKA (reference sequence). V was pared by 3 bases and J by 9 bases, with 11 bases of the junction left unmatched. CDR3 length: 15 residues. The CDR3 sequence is CSASLRGVGISPLHF. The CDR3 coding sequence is TGCAGTGCTAGTCTCAGGGGGGTGGGAATTTCACCCCTCCACTTT.

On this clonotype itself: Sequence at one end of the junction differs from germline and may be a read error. The CDR3 DNA is TGTGTCAGCAGCCAAGATGCAGGGGGGCGCGAGCAGTACTTC. Translation gives CVSSQDAGGREQYF. The chain joins TRBV4-2 to TRBJ2-7, with D maybe TRBD1 (7 bases). CDR1 is LGHNA, CDR2 YNFKEQ, per germline. The CDR3 extends over 14 amino acids.

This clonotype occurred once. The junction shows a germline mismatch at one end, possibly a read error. The chain's CDR3 is CASSGYVGETQYF. The CDR3 coding sequence is TGCGCCAGCAGTGGCTACGTGGGAGAGACCCAGTATTTC. The chain couples TRBV10-2 to TRBJ2-5, with a tentative D call TRBD2 (5 bases). CDR1 and CDR2 from the germline V gene are WSHSY and SAAADI. CDR3 length: 13 residues.

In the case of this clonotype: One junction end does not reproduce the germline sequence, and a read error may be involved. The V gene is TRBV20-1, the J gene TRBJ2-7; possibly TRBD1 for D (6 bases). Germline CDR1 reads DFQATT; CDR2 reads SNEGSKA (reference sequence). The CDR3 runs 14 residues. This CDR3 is CSARPRDKPYEQCF. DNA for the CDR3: TGCAGTGCTAGGCCACGGGACAAACCATACGAGCAGTGCTTC.

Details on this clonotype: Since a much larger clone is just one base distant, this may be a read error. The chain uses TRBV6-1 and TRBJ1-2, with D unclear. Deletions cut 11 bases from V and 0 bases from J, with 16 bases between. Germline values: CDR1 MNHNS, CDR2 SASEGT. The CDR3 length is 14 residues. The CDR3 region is CACNSGSANYGYTF. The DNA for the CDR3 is TGTGCCTGCAATAGTGGTTCAGCTAACTATGGCTACACCTTC.